Given below is one T cell receptor beta chain in context. Its antigen is undetermined. An end of the junction differs from the germline gene, which may be a read error. This sample stems from a study of identical twins. Overall study results and limits: In cord blood, abundant beta clonotypes had fewer insertions; memory showed no trend.

Template switching (which added a universal primer site) was used, and cDNA carried unique molecular identifiers. TCRdb processed the 5' RACE reads anew with MiXCR; each CDR3 protein has one entry. The sample yields some 260,000 distinct CDR3 sequences, about 14% seen once. The source of this sequence is a woman aged 18-30 years in good health. Material: memory (CD45RO+) T cells sorted from blood.

CDR3 amino acids: CASSLAGDRRLEQHF. The CDR3 DNA is TGCGCCAGCAGCTTGGCGGGGGACAGACGACTCGAGCAGCACTTC. The V call is TRBV5-1, the J call TRBJ2-7; D is perhaps TRBD1 (7 bases). CDR1 is SGHRS, CDR2 YFSETQ, per germline. The CDR3 contains 15 residues.